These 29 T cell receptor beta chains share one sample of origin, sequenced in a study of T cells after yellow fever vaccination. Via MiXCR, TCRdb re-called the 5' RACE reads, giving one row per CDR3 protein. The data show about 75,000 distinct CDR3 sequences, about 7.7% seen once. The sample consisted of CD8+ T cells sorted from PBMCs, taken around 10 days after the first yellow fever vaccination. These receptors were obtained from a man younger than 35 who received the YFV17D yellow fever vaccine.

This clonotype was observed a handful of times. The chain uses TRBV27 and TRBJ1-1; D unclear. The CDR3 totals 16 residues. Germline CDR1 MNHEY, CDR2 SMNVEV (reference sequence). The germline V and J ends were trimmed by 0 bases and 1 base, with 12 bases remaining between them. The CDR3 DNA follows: TGTGCCAGCAGTTTATCTCCCCGGCGGACGAACACTGAAGCTTTCTTT. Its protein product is CASSLSPRRTNTEAFF.

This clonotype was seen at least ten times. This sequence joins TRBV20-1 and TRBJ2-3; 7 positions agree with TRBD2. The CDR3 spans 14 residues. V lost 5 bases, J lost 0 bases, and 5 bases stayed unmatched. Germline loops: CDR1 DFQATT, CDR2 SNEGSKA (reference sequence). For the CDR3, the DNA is TGCAGTGCTGGTGGGCGGGGGAGCACAGATACGCAGTATTTT. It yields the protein CSAGGRGSTDTQYF.

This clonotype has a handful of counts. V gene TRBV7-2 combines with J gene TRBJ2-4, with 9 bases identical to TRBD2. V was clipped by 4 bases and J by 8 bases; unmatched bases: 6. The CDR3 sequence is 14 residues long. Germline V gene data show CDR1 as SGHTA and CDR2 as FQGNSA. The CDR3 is CASSYGIAGDIQYF. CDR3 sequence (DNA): TGTGCCAGCAGCTACGGGATAGCGGGGGACATTCAGTACTTC.

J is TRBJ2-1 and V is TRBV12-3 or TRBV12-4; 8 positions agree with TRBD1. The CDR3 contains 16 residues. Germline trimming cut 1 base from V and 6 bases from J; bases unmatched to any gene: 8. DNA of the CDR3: TGTGCCAGCAGTTTAGGGACAGGGACGTTCGGCAATGAGCAGTTCTTC. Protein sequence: CASSLGTGTFGNEQFF.

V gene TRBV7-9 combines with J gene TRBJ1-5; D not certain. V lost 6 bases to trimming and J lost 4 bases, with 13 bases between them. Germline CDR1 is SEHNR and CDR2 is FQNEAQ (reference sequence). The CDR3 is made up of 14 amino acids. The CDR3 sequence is CASSIGLPNQPQHF. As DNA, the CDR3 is TGTGCCAGCAGTATCGGACTACCTAATCAGCCCCAGCATTTT.

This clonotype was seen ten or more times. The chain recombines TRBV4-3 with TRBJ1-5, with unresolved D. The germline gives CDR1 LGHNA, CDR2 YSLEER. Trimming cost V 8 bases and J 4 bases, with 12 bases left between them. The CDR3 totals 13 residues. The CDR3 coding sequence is TGCGCCAGCTCCCCCGGACGTAATCAGCCCCAGCATTTT. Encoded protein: CASSPGRNQPQHF.

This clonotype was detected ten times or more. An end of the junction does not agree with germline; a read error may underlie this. CDR3 protein: CASSHIGRGPNYDQYF. CDR3 DNA: TGTGCCAGCAGCCACATCGGAAGGGGACCCAACTACGACCAGTACTTC. V gene TRBV3-1 combines with J gene TRBJ2-7; perhaps D is TRBD1 or TRBD2 (5 bases each). CDR3 length: 16 residues. Germline CDR1 and CDR2: LGHDT and YNNKEL (reference sequence).

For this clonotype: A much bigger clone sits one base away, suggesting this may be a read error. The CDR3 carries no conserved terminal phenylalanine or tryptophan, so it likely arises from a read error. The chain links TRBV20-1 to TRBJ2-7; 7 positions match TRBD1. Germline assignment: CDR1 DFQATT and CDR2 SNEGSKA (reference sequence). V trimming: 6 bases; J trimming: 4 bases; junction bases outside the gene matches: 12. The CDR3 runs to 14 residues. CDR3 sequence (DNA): TGCAGTGCAACTACGGGCGACAGGGTTTACGAGCAGTACGAC. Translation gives CSATTGDRVYEQYD.

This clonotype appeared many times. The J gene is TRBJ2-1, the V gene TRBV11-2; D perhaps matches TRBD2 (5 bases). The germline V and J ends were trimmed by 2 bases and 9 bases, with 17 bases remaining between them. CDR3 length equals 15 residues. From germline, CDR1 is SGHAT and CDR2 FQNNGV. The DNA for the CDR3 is TGTGCCAGCAGCTTATACAGCGGAACTCAGGTTGAGCAGTTCTTC. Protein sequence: CASSLYSGTQVEQFF.

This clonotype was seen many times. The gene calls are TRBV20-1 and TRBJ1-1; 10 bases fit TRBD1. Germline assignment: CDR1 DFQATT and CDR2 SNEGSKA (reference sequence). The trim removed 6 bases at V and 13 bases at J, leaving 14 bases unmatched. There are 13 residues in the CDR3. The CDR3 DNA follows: TGCAGTGCGCAGACAGGGGGCGGGCCTGGGGGTTTCTTT. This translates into CSAQTGGGPGGFF.

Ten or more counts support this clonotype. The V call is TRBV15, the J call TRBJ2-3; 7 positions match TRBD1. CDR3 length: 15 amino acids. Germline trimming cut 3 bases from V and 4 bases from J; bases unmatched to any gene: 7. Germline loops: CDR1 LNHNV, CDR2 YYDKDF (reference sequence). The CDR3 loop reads CATSSRTGGPDTQYF. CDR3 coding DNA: TGTGCCACCAGCAGCCGGACAGGTGGACCAGATACGCAGTATTTT.

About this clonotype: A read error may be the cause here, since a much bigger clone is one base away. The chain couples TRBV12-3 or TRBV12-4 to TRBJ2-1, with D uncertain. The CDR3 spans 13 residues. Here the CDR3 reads CASSASEYNDQFF. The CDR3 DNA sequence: TGTGCCAGCAGCGCTTCGGAGTACAATGACCAGTTCTTC.

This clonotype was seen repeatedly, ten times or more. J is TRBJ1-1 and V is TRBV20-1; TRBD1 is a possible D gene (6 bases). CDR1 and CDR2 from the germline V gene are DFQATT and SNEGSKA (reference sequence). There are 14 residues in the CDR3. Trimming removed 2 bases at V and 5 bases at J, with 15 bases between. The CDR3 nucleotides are TGCAGTGCTAGATCGCAGGGGACACATACTGAAGCTTTCTTT. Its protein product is CSARSQGTHTEAFF.

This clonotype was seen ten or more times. CDR3 sequence: CASSPRAVSTDTQYF. The CDR3 region has the DNA TGCGCCAGCAGCCCCCGGGCCGTTAGCACAGATACGCAGTATTTT. The chain couples TRBV4-1 to TRBJ2-3; no reliable D call. The CDR3 totals 15 residues. Germline CDR1 and CDR2: MGHRA and YSYEKL. Trimming shortened V by 4 bases and J by 0 bases, and 11 bases separated the two germline ends.

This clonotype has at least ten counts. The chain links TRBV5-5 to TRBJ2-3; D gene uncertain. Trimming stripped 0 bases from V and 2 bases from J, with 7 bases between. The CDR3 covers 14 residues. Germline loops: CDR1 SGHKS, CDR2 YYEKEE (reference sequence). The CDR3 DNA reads TGTGCCAGCAGCTTGGAACATCTCACAGATACGCAGTATTTT. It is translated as CASSLEHLTDTQYF.

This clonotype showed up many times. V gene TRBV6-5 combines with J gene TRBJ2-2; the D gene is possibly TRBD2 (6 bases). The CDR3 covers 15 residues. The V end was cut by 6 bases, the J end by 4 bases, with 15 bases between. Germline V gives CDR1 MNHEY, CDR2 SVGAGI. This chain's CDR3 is CASSLARDLTGELFF. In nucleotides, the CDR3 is TGTGCCAGCAGCCTGGCGCGGGACCTCACCGGGGAGCTGTTTTTT.

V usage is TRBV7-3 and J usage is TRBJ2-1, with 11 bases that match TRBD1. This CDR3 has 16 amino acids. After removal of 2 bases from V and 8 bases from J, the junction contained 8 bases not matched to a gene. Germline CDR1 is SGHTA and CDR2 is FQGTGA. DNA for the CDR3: TGTGCCAGCAGCTTAGGTGGGACAGGGGGGGGCGATGAGCAGTTCTTC. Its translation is CASSLGGTGGGDEQFF.

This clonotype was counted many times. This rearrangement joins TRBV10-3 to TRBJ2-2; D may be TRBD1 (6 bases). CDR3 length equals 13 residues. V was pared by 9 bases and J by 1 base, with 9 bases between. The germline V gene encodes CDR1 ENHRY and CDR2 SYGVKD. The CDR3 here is CAILQGNTGELFF. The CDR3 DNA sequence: TGTGCCATATTACAGGGGAACACCGGGGAGCTGTTTTTT.

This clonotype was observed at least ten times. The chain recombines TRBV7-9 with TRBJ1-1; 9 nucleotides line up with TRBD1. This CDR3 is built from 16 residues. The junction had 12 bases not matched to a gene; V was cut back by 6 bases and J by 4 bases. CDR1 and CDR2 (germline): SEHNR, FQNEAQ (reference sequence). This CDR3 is CASSQTDRGSSTEAFF. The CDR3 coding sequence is TGTGCCAGCAGTCAGACGGACAGGGGATCGAGCACTGAAGCTTTCTTT.

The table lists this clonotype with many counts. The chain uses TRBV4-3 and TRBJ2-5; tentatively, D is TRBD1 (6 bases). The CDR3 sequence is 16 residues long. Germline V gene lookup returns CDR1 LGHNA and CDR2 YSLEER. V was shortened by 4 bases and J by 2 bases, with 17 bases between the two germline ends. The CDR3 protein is CASSRQGRLLQETQYF. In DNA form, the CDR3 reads TGCGCCAGCAGCCGGCAGGGGCGCCTTTTGCAAGAGACCCAGTACTTC.

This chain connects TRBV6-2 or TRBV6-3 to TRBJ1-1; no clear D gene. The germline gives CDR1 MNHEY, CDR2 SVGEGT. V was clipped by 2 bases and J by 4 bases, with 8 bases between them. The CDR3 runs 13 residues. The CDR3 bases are TGTGCCAGCAGTTACAGGGCCGGCACTGAAGCTTTCTTT. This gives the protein CASSYRAGTEAFF.

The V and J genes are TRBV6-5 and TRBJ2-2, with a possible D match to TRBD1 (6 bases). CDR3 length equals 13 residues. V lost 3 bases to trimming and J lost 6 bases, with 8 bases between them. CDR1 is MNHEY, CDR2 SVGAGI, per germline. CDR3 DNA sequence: TGTGCCAGCAGTTATGGGGGCCCCGGGGAGCTGTTTTTT. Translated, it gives CASSYGGPGELFF.

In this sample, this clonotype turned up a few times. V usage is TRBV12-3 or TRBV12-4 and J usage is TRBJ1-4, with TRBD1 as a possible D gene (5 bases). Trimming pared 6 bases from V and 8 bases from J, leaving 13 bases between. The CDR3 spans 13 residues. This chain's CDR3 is CASSPTGLEKLFF. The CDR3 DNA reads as TGTGCCAGCAGCCCTACAGGCTTGGAAAAACTGTTTTTT.

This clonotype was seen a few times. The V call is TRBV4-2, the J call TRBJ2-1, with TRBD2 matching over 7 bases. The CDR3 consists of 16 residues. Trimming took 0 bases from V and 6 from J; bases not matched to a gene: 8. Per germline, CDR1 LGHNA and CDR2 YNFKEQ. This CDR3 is CASSQDLGGGGNEQFF. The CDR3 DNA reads TGTGCCAGCAGCCAAGATCTAGGCGGGGGAGGCAATGAGCAGTTCTTC.

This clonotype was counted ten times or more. For the CDR3, the DNA is TGTGCCAGCAGTTTAGCGGAGGGGTTAGCCTACAATGAGCAGTTCTTC. It encodes CASSLAEGLAYNEQFF. The chain links TRBV12-3 or TRBV12-4 to TRBJ2-1; D perhaps matches TRBD2 (6 bases). V was shortened by 0 bases and J by 2 bases, with 11 bases between the two germline ends. This CDR3 is 16 amino acids long.

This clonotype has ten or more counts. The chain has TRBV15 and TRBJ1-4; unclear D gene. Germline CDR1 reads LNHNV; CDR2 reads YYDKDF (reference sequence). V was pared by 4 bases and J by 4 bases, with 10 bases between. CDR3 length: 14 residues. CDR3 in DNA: TGTGCCACCAGCAACGGGCAACTTAATGAAAAACTGTTTTTT. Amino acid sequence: CATSNGQLNEKLFF.

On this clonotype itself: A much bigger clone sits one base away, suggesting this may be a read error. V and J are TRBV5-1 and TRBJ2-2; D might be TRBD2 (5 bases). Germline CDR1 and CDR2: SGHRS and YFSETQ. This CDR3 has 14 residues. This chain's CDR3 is CASAGLSGIGQLFF. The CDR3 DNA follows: TGCGCCAGCGCAGGACTTTCGGGGATCGGGCAGCTGTTTTTT. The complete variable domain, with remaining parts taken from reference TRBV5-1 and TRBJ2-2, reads KAGVTQTPRYLIKTRGQQVTLSCSPISGHRSVSWYQQTPGQGLQFLFEYFSETQRNKGNFPGRFSGRQFSNSRSEMNVSTLELGDSALYLCASAGLSGIGQLFFGEGSRLTVL.

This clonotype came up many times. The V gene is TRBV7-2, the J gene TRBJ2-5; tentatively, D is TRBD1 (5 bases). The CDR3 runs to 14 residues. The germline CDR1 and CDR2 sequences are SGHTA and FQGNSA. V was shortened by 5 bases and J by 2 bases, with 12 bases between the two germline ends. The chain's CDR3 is CASSRQSTQETQYF. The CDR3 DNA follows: TGTGCCAGCAGCCGACAGAGCACACAAGAGACCCAGTACTTC.

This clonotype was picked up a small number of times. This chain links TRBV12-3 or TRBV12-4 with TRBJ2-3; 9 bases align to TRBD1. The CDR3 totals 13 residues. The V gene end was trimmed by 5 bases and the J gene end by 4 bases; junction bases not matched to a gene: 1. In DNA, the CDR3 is TGTGCCAGCAGTCGGACAGGGGCAGATACGCAGTATTTT. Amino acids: CASSRTGADTQYF.